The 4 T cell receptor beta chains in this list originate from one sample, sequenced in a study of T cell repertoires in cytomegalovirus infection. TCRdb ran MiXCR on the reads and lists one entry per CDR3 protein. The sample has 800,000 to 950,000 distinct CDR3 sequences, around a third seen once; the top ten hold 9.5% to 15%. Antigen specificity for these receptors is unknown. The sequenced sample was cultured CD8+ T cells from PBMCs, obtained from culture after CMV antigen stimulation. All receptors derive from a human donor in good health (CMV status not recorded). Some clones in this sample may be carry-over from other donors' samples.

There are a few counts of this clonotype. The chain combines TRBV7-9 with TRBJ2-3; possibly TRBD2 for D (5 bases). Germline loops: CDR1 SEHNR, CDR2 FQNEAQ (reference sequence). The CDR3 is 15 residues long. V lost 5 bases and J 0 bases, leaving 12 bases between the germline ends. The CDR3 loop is CASSPSSASTDTQYF. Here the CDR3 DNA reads TGTGCCAGCAGCCCTAGCTCGGCTAGCACAGATACGCAGTATTTT.

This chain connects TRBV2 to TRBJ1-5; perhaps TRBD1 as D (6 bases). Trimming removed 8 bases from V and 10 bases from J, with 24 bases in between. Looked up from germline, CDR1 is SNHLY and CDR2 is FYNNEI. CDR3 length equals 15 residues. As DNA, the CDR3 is TGTGCCAGCGGGGACAAAAGGGTCCCTGGGGAACCCCAGCATTTT. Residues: CASGDKRVPGEPQHF.

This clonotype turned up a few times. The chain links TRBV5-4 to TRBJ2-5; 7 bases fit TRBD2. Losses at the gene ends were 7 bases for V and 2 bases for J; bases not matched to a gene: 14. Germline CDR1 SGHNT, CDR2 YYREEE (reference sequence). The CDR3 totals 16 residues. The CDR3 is CASGGGAGKGQETQYF. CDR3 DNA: TGTGCCAGCGGGGGGGGTGCGGGGAAGGGTCAAGAGACCCAGTACTTC.

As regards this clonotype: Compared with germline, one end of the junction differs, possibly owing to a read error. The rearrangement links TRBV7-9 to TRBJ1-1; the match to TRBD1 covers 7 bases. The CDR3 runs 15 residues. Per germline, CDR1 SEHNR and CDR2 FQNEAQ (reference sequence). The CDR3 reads CVSSLKDRKNTEAFF. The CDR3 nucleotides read TGTGTCAGCAGCCTTAAGGACAGGAAGAACACTGAAGCTTTCTTT.